The next 25 T cell receptor beta chains were all read from a single sample in a study of T cell repertoires in cytomegalovirus infection. TCRdb itself ran the reads through MiXCR, one entry per CDR3 protein. The data contain some 600,000 distinct CDR3 sequences, approximately 25% of them singletons. The sequenced material came from CD8+ T cells from PBMCs. These receptors were taken from a human donor in good health (CMV status not recorded). Some clones in this sample may be carry-over from other donors' samples.

This clonotype was seen a handful of times. The CDR3 protein is CASSSYARGPYNEQFF. The DNA of the CDR3 is TGCGCCAGCAGCTCGTATGCGCGGGGGCCCTACAATGAGCAGTTCTTC. V usage is TRBV5-1 and J usage is TRBJ2-1; weak D call: TRBD2 (7 bases). CDR3 size: 16 residues. Germline-derived CDR1 and CDR2 are SGHRS and YFSETQ. V was pared by 3 bases and J by 2 bases, with 15 bases between.

A note on this clonotype: A read error is possible here, since a much larger clone lies one base away. The V call is TRBV7-7, the J call TRBJ2-4; D is possibly TRBD1 or TRBD2 (5 bases each). Germline-derived CDR1 and CDR2 are SSHAT and FNYEAQ (reference sequence). This CDR3 contains 14 residues. CDR3 nucleotides: TGTGCTAGCAGCTTATCGGGACCGACAAACATTCAGTACTTC. Amino acid sequence: CASSLSGPTNIQYF.

This clonotype was counted between two and nine times. The CDR3 DNA sequence: TGTGCCAGCAGCAAGCCTTCTAGCGGAGAGACCCAGTACTTC. It codes for CASSKPSSGETQYF. The V and J genes are TRBV7-3 and TRBJ2-5; TRBD2 matches 7 bases. The J segment lost 4 bases and the V segment lost 5 bases, leaving 7 bases of the junction unmatched. CDR1 and CDR2 from the germline V gene are SGHTA and FQGTGA. The CDR3 extends over 14 amino acids. Full variable domain (rest looked up from reference TRBV7-3 and TRBJ2-5): GAGVSQTPSNKVTEKGKYVELRCDPISGHTALYWYRQSLGQGPEFLIYFQGTGAADDSGLPNDRFFAVRPEGSVSTLKIQRTERGDSAVYLCASSKPSSGETQYFGPGTRLLVL.

This clonotype was seen repeatedly, ten times or more. V gene TRBV7-6 combines with J gene TRBJ2-6; D is undetermined. Germline V CDR1 and CDR2: SGHVS, FNYEAQ. With 8 bases removed from V and 4 bases from J, the gap between germline ends came to 12 bases. There are 14 residues in the CDR3. The CDR3 loop is CASLPGDGANVLTF. CDR3 DNA: TGTGCCAGCCTACCCGGTGACGGGGCCAACGTCCTGACTTTC.

This clonotype showed up many times. This chain links TRBV7-9 with TRBJ2-5; D is undetermined. V lost 5 bases, J lost 3 bases, and 25 bases lay in between. The CDR3 totals 18 residues. Per the germline V gene, CDR1 is SEHNR and CDR2 is FQNEAQ (reference sequence). The CDR3 coding sequence is TGTGCCAGCAGCGTCCCACCGGAGACACCTGACCCCAAAGAGACCCAGTACTTC. Protein sequence: CASSVPPETPDPKETQYF.

V gene TRBV27 combines with J gene TRBJ1-1, with a tentative D call TRBD1 (5 bases). V was cut by 4 bases and J by 11 bases, with 20 bases left in between. This CDR3 has 14 residues. The germline CDR1 and CDR2 sequences are MNHEY and SMNVEV (reference sequence). The CDR3 is CASSYAGTVEGAFF. The DNA for the CDR3 is TGTGCCAGCAGTTACGCCGGGACGGTGGAGGGGGCTTTCTTT.

This clonotype showed up just a few times. The chain combines TRBV4-3 with TRBJ2-1, with D unclear. The ends were cut back, 0 bases at V and 7 bases at J, with 7 bases in the middle. Germline loops: CDR1 LGHNA, CDR2 YSLEER. The CDR3 is made up of 13 amino acids. CDR3 coding DNA: TGCGCCAGCAGCCAAGAGGGCAGAAATGAGCAGTTCTTC. It encodes CASSQEGRNEQFF.

Only a few counts were recorded for this clonotype. The rearrangement links TRBV5-1 to TRBJ1-1; D is undetermined. V was cut by 0 bases and J by 4 bases, with 10 bases left in between. CDR1 and CDR2 from the germline V gene are SGHRS and YFSETQ. This CDR3 has 14 amino acids. As DNA, the CDR3 is TGCGCCAGCAGCTTGGCAGTTGCGGGCACTGAAGCTTTCTTT. This sequence encodes CASSLAVAGTEAFF. The full variable domain, completed using reference TRBV5-1 and TRBJ1-1, is KAGVTQTPRYLIKTRGQQVTLSCSPISGHRSVSWYQQTPGQGLQFLFEYFSETQRNKGNFPGRFSGRQFSNSRSEMNVSTLELGDSALYLCASSLAVAGTEAFFGQGTRLTVV.

This clonotype has a handful of counts. V and J are TRBV7-9 and TRBJ2-7; no firm D call. Germline-derived CDR1 and CDR2 are SEHNR and FQNEAQ (reference sequence). V gave up 3 bases and J gave up 5 bases, with 8 bases separating them. The CDR3 runs to 12 residues. The chain's CDR3 is CASSFFHDEQYV. CDR3 coding DNA: TGTGCCAGCAGCTTCTTCCACGACGAGCAGTACGTC.

This clonotype was recorded a few times. The chain recombines TRBV12-3 or TRBV12-4 with TRBJ2-7, with TRBD2 identical over 7 bases. The CDR3 length is 19 residues. With V trimmed by 3 bases and J by 2 bases, 19 bases remained unmatched. CDR3 sequence (DNA): TGTGCCAGCAGTTTCCATTCGACTAGCTTCTCGAGCCCCGCCTACGAGCAGTACTTC. It specifies CASSFHSTSFSSPAYEQYF.

A few counts support this clonotype. The chain couples TRBV27 to TRBJ2-1, with D perhaps TRBD2 (6 bases). The CDR3 covers 15 residues. Trimming cost V 3 bases and J 4 bases, with 13 bases left between them. Germline CDR1 and CDR2: MNHEY and SMNVEV (reference sequence). The CDR3 DNA follows: TGTGCCAGCAGTTTGTACGGGGGTATGTACAATGAGCAGTTCTTC. Its translation: CASSLYGGMYNEQFF.

A few counts support this clonotype. The rearrangement links TRBV28 to TRBJ2-3, with 11 bases aligning to TRBD1. Trimming removed 7 bases from V and 4 bases from J; junction bases left unmatched: 7. The CDR3 covers 15 residues. CDR1 is MDHEN, CDR2 SYDVKM, per germline. This chain's CDR3 is CASNTGTGGPDTQYF. The CDR3 region has the DNA TGTGCCAGCAACACCGGGACAGGGGGACCAGATACGCAGTATTTT.

This clonotype was counted only a few times. The chain recombines TRBV7-9 with TRBJ2-1; either TRBD1 or TRBD2 may supply D (5 bases each). CDR3 length: 13 amino acids. Trimming stripped 5 bases from V and 10 bases from J, with 15 bases between. The germline V gene encodes CDR1 SEHNR and CDR2 FQNEAQ (reference sequence). The CDR3 coding sequence is TGTGCCAGCAGCCCTGAGGGACCCCCGGAGCAGTTCTTC. It is translated as CASSPEGPPEQFF.

This clonotype was detected many times. This chain joins TRBV7-9 and TRBJ2-1; 7 bases align to TRBD2. V trimming: 6 bases; J trimming: 6 bases; junction bases outside the gene matches: 11. The CDR3 covers 15 residues. Germline V gives CDR1 SEHNR, CDR2 FQNEAQ (reference sequence). CDR3 amino acids: CASRPPETGGNEQFF. In DNA form, the CDR3 reads TGTGCCAGCAGGCCCCCAGAGACGGGGGGCAATGAGCAGTTCTTC.

The chain combines TRBV14 with TRBJ1-4; D perhaps matches TRBD1 (5 bases). The CDR3 consists of 17 residues. The germline V and J ends were trimmed by 0 bases and 5 bases, with 16 bases remaining between them. Germline values: CDR1 SGHDN, CDR2 FVKESK. This chain's CDR3 is CASSQDYRGPKNEKLFF. CDR3 DNA sequence: TGTGCCAGCAGCCAAGATTATCGGGGACCGAAAAATGAAAAACTGTTTTTT.

This clonotype appeared a few times. The chain joins TRBV29-1 to TRBJ1-1, with 7 positions matching TRBD1. CDR1 and CDR2 from the germline V gene are SQVTM and ANQGSEA. The CDR3 loop spans 14 amino acids. J lost 7 bases, V lost 2 bases, and 10 bases had no gene match. CDR3 sequence: CSVEPETGFLEAFF. CDR3 nucleotide sequence: TGCAGCGTTGAACCCGAGACAGGGTTCCTTGAAGCTTTCTTT.

The chain carries TRBV28 and TRBJ2-1; the D is unclear. Between the trimmed V and J ends, which lost 1 base and 9 bases, there was a span of 10 bases. The CDR3 is 13 residues long. Germline V gives CDR1 MDHEN, CDR2 SYDVKM. CDR3 sequence (DNA): TGTGCCAGCAGTTTATCGGCAGGCGGTGAGCAGTTCTTC. This gives the protein CASSLSAGGEQFF.

This clonotype was counted between two and nine times. The CDR3 here is CASSRPAGTDSYEQYF. CDR3 nucleotides: TGTGCCAGCAGCCGCCCCGCCGGGACAGACTCCTACGAGCAGTACTTC. J is TRBJ2-7 and V is TRBV6-2 or TRBV6-3, with 7 nucleotides matching TRBD1. V was clipped by 6 bases and J by 0 bases; unmatched bases: 11. Per the germline V gene, CDR1 is MNHEY and CDR2 is SVGEGT. CDR3 size: 16 residues.

This clonotype was seen more than once but under ten times. The chain has TRBV14 and TRBJ2-1; no clear D. V lost 2 bases and J 6 bases, leaving 17 bases between the germline ends. Looked up from germline, CDR1 is SGHDN and CDR2 is FVKESK. This CDR3 is 16 amino acids long. The CDR3 here is CASSQSAQTPANEQFF. The CDR3 DNA reads TGTGCCAGCAGCCAAAGCGCCCAAACCCCGGCCAATGAGCAGTTCTTC.

A remark on this clonotype: This clone may be a read error of a much larger clone one base away. This rearrangement joins TRBV6-2 or TRBV6-3 to TRBJ2-5; no clear D gene. This CDR3 contains 13 residues. From germline, CDR1 is MNHEY and CDR2 SVGEGT. Deletions cut 4 bases from V and 2 bases from J, with 8 bases between. This chain's CDR3 is CASSFKSQETQYF. The CDR3 nucleotides read TGTGCCAGCAGTTTCAAGTCACAAGAGACCCAGTACTTC.

This chain uses TRBV23-1 with TRBJ1-1; no clear D gene. TRBV23-1 belongs to the ORF category, with a function that is uncertain. The CDR3 length is 13 residues. V was shortened by 4 bases and J by 10 bases, with 16 bases between the two germline ends. The CDR3 sequence: CASSPLAGERAFF. The DNA of the CDR3 is TGCGCCAGCAGTCCGCTCGCGGGAGAGAGAGCTTTCTTT.

The chain uses TRBV12-3 or TRBV12-4 and TRBJ2-5, with D perhaps TRBD1 (6 bases). The V and J ends lost 3 bases and 2 bases respectively, with 13 bases between them. The CDR3 totals 15 residues. The CDR3 sequence is CASSFADRRQETQYF. The CDR3 bases are TGTGCCAGCAGTTTTGCCGACAGGCGACAAGAGACCCAGTACTTC.

The sample holds a few counts of this clonotype. The chain combines TRBV5-1 with TRBJ2-1; maybe TRBD2 (6 bases). This CDR3 is 15 amino acids long. Germline CDR1 is SGHRS and CDR2 is YFSETQ. V was pared by 4 bases and J by 6 bases, with 17 bases between. DNA of the CDR3: TGCGCCAGCAGCCTGGGAGGTGATAAGTCCAATGAGCAGTTCTTC. This encodes CASSLGGDKSNEQFF.

This clonotype was seen a handful of times. The rearrangement joins TRBV7-8 to TRBJ2-2; D gene unclear. Germline lookup yields CDR1 SGHVS and CDR2 FQNEAQ. This CDR3 has 12 residues. V dropped 7 bases and J dropped 6 bases, with 9 bases sitting between them. The chain's CDR3 is CASITDPGELFF. The DNA of the CDR3 is TGTGCCAGCATAACAGATCCCGGGGAGCTGTTTTTT.

This clonotype was recorded at least ten times. The rearrangement links TRBV28 to TRBJ2-5; TRBD1 matches 11 bases. V dropped 5 bases and J dropped 4; count of bases not matched to a gene: 3. Germline V gives CDR1 MDHEN, CDR2 SYDVKM. The CDR3 is 14 amino acids. The CDR3 protein is CASSRTGGAETQYF. The CDR3 bases are TGTGCCAGCAGTCGGACAGGGGGCGCAGAGACCCAGTACTTC.